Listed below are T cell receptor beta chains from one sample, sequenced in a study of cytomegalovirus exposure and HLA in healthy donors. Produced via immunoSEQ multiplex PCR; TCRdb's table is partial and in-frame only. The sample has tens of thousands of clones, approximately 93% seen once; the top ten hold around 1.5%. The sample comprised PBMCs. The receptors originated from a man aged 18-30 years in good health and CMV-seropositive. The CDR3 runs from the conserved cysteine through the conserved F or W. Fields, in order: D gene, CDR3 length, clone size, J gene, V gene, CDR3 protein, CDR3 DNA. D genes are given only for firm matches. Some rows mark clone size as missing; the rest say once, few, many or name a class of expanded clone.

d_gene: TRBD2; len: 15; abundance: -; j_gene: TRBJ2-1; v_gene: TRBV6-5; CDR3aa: CASKRLAGERNEQFF; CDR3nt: TGTGCCAGCAAAAGGTTGGCGGGAGAACGGAATGAGCAGTTCTTC
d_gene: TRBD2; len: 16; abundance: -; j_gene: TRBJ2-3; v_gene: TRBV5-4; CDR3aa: CASSRGLAGATDTQYF; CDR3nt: TGTGCCAGCAGCCGGGGACTAGCGGGGGCCACAGATACGCAGTATTTT
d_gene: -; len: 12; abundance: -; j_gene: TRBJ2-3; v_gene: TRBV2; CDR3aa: CASSPTISGQYF; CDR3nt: TGTGCCAGCAGTCCGACTATATCGGGGCAGTATTTT
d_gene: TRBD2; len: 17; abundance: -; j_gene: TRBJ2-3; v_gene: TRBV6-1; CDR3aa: CASSGRTPTSGTDTQYF; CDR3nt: TGTGCCAGCAGTGGAAGGACACCAACTAGCGGCACAGATACGCAGTATTTT
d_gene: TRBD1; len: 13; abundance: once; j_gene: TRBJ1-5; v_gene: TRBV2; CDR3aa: CASGGQLNQPQHF; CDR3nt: TGTGCCAGCGGGGGACAGCTTAATCAGCCCCAGCATTTT
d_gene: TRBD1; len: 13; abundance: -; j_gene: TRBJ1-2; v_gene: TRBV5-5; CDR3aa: CASSWTGDPGYTF; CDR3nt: TGTGCCAGCAGCTGGACAGGGGACCCTGGCTACACCTTC
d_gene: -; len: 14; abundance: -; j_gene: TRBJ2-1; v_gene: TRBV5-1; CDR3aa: CASSLWQGLGEQFF; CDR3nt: TGCGCCAGCAGCTTGTGGCAGGGCTTGGGTGAGCAGTTCTTC
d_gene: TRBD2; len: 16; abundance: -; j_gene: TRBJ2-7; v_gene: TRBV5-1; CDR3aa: CASSQGLAGGPGEQYF; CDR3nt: TGCGCCAGCAGCCAGGGACTAGCGGGAGGGCCGGGCGAGCAGTACTTC
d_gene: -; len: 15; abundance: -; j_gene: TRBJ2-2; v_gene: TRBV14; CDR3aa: CASSPRLVPAGELFF; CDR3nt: TGTGCCAGCAGCCCCAGACTAGTCCCGGCCGGGGAGCTGTTTTTT
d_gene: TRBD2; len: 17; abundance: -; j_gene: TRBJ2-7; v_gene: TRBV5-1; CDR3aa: CASSLGSGRVSPYEQYF; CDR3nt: TGCGCCAGCAGCTTGGGTAGCGGGAGGGTTTCCCCCTACGAGCAGTACTTC
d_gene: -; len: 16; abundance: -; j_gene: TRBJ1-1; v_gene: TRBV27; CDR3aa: CASRGPRGGVGTEAFF; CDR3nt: TGTGCCAGCAGGGGCCCCCGGGGGGGGGTGGGCACTGAAGCTTTCTTT
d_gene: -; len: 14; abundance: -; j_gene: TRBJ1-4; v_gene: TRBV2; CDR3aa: CATTREQTAKKLFF; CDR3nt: TGTGCCACCACGAGGGAGCAAACTGCTAAAAAACTGTTTTTT